This TCR beta chain emerged from a study of T cell responses to AZD1222 COVID-19 vaccine. V dropped 4 bases and J dropped 2; count of bases not matched to a gene: 4. The CDR3 is 14 residues long. Germline loops: CDR1 SGHRS, CDR2 YFSETQ. The assay was immunoSEQ multiplex PCR, and TCRdb's table has in-frame clones only and misses some. The data hold 150,000 or so clones, with about nine tenths observed a single time. Findings of the study overall: After the peak T cell response, and only then, were repertoires sampled. Nearly half of unique spike-specific TCRs reportedly avoided B.1.351 and B.1.1.7 mutated regions. It should be noted that donors were predominantly white British and more often female, and clonal diversity was possibly underestimated. Recipients of two AZD1222 doses showed rising Spike-specific TCR breadth and depth.

With regard to this clone: Its antigen is currently unknown.

The sample here was peripheral blood, taken 28 days after the second AZD1222 dose. The clonotype originates from an adult who received the AZD1222 COVID-19 vaccine. The V and J genes are TRBV5-1 and TRBJ1-1; 8 bases fit TRBD1. This CDR3 is CASSMGQVNTEAFF. The DNA for the CDR3 is TGCGCCAGCAGCATGGGACAGGTCAACACTGAAGCTTTCTTT.